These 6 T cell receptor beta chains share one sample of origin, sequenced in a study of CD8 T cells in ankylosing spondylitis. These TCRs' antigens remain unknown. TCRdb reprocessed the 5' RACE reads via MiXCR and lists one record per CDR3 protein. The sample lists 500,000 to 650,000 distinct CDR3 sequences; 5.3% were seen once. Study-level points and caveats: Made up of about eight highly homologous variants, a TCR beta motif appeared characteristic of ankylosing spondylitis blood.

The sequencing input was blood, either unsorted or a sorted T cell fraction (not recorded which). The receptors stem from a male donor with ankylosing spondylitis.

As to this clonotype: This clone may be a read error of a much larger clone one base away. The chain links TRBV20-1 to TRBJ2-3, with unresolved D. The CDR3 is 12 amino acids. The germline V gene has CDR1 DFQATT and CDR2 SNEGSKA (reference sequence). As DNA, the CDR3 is TGCAGTGCTATACCGGAAGCAGATACGAAGTATTTT. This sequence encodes CSAIPEADTKYF.

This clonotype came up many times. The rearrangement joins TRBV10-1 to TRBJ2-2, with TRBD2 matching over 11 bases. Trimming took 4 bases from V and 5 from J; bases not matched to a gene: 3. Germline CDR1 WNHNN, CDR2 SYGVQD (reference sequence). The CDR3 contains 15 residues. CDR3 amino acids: CASSVLAGVTGELFF. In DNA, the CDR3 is TGCGCCAGCAGTGTACTAGCGGGAGTAACCGGGGAGCTGTTTTTT.

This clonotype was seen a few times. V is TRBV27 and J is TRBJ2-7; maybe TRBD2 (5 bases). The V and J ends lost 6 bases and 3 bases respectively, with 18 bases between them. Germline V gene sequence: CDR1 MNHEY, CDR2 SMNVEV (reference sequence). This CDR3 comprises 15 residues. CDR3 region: CASSWVGEKGYEQYF. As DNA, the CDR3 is TGTGCCAGCAGCTGGGTCGGGGAAAAAGGCTACGAGCAGTACTTC.

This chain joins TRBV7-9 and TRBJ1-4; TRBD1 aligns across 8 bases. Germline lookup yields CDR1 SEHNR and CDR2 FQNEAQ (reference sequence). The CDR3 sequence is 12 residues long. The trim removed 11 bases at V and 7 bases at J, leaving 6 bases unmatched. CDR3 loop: CAGRTGREKLFF. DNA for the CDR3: TGTGCCGGCCGGACAGGGCGTGAAAAACTGTTTTTT.

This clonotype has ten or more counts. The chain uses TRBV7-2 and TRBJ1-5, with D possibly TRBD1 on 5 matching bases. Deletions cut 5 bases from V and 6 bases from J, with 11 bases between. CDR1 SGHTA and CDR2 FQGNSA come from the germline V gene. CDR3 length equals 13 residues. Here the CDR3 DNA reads TGTGCCAGCAGCCGGGGCGGGGCTCAGCCCCAGCATTTT. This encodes CASSRGGAQPQHF. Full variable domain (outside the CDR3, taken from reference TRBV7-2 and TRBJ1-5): GAGVSQSPSNKVTEKGKDVELRCDPISGHTALYWYRQSLGQGLEFLIYFQGNSAPDKSGLPSDRFSAERTGGSVSTLTIQRTQQEDSAVYLCASSRGGAQPQHFGDGTRLSIL.

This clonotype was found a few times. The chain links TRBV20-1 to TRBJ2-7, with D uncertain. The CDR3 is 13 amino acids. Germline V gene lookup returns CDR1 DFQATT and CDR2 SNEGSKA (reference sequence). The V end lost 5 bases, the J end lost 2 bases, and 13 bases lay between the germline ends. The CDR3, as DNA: TGCAGTGCTCTCGGGCCTACGGCCTACGAGCAGTACTTC. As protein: CSALGPTAYEQYF.